This T cell receptor (beta chain) came from a study of cytomegalovirus exposure and HLA in healthy donors (dated by TCRdb to about 2017). For the study in its entirety: An earlier analysis of some 550 of the donors reported about 250 Gb of sequence data and 117 million unique TCR beta sequences from about 179 million T cells. Approximately 310 gigabases of sequencing data and tens of millions of unique TCR sequences were included in an early release covering roughly 600 HLA-typed donors. Among the roughly 380 genotyped donors, 81% belonged to the genetic ancestry cluster associated with self-reported Caucasian donors. The study was designed to test whether signatures of past pathogen exposure could be identified by cataloging public T cell receptors. The study profiled the T cell repertoires of about 640 subjects by immunosequencing and related them to cytomegalovirus serostatus. Along with the approximately 650-subject first cohort, a separate validation cohort of more than 90 different subjects was used. To predict cytomegalovirus infection status, the study combined high-throughput TCR immunosequencing, statistical association of individual TCRs with disease status, and machine learning. In a later analysis, previously published TCR beta repertoires from 666 donors were re-analyzed and high-resolution HLA genotyping was added so that TCR occurrence patterns could be studied. Rather than drawing on any new phenotypic data, the later analysis identified candidate immune exposures from TCR beta sequences and the way those sequences occurred across donors. To decide whether each TCR beta V gene segment behaved as functional or pseudogenic, an earlier analysis of nearly 600 of the donors relied on high-throughput TCR beta sequencing. Alongside the repertoire data, information on donor age, sex, ethnicity and CMV serostatus was compiled. A later genetic analysis took genome-wide SNP genotypes for about three fifths of the roughly 670 donors and used that subset as a discovery cohort. All discovery cohort repertoires had been generated using a single sequencing platform. HLA typing covered class I and class II loci at four-digit resolution. The number of typed donors differed by locus: roughly 620-630 for A, B, C, DRB1 and DQB1; about 520 for DQA1; fewer than 610 for DPA1; and around 450 for DPB1. Roughly 5 DR-DQ haplotypes were handled as single units for association and clustering, since linkage in the cohort was strong. Among some 410 genotyped donors of the cohort, an average of about 240,000 unique TCR beta nucleotide sequences was sequenced per donor, of which about 18% were non-productive. Broader findings and caveats from the paper: An earlier analysis of around 500 of the donors showed that most TCR beta V segments appeared in productive rearrangements either about 87% or about 30% of the time, which broadly matched IMGT annotations. The study gave a list of around 170 TCR beta chains associated with cytomegalovirus. In a later analysis, most CMV-associated TCR beta chains were found to appear HLA-restricted, with HLA associations seemingly driven largely by CMV exposure. Some IMGT-functional V segments, including TRBV6-2 and TRBV6-3, could not be told apart with the 87-base-pair reads, so those segments were excluded. A later analysis associated 16,951 TCR beta sequences with specific HLA alleles at a false discovery rate of 0.05. Only TCR beta chains were sequenced in this cohort, and the absence of alpha or paired-chain data limited detectable features. When HLA alleles, especially DR and DQ, strongly co-occurred, attributing TCR associations to individual alleles was difficult. For the cohort, immune exposure information was limited to CMV serostatus. An association between a missense DCLRE1C variant and V-gene and J-gene trimming of TCR beta chains was found in a later genetic analysis and replicated in an independent cohort. A later analysis found that HLA-associated TCR beta chains were more clonally expanded and had lower generation probabilities than equally common non-associated chains. It was suggested by the authors that the approach could potentially be generalized to other disease states and immunological phenotypes. While some public TCRs were present in many individuals, most TCR sequences turned up only very rarely across donors. Because some donors lacked HLA typing at each locus, the association tests relied only on the typed subset. Because counts were too low, roughly 17 rarely observed V segments, including chromosome 9 orphons, were left out of the earlier analysis of a few hundred of the donors. Three of the identified cytomegalovirus-associated TCR beta chains were confirmed in vitro to be specific for cytomegalovirus antigens. Linkage disequilibrium might explain the correlated functional status among segregating V segments, but an unknown experimental factor could not be ruled out. A group of highly shared sequence variants was considered likely to be a technical artifact of the sequencing pipeline. According to a later analysis, TCR association rates differed among HLA loci, with DRB1 alleles showing the most associated TCRs and HLA-C alleles showing the fewest. A further reported finding was that TCR beta sequences accurately predicted the HLA-A and HLA-B alleles for most subjects in the first cohort. A later analysis reported that several top co-occurrence clusters appeared linked to parvovirus B19, influenza, CMV and Epstein-Barr virus. In both the original and validation cohorts, the classifier was reported to diagnose cytomegalovirus status with high specificity and sensitivity. A later genetic analysis reported fewer N-insertions in productive TCRs among donors in an Asian-associated ancestry cluster than the roughly 720-donor mean. Sequencing depth was assumed to be roughly uniform across donors in the presence/absence analyses, though that assumption may not hold.

The cohort consisted of 600 to 750 healthy bone marrow donors. At the time of sampling, every cohort member was nominally healthy, though immune exposures that went unrecorded were likely present. The donor tested CMV seronegative and was one of the 352 seronegative cohort members. A peripheral blood sample was provided by each donor, and peripheral blood mononuclear cells were used for TCR beta sequencing. Genomic DNA extraction from the blood cell samples was performed with the Qiagen DNeasy Blood Extraction Kit. According to the germline V gene, CDR1 reads SGHRS and CDR2 reads YFSETQ. The CDR3 measures 13 amino acids from cysteine to phenylalanine. The read is trimmed to its CDR3 DNA, 39 bases read in frame from base 1. Here V drops 2 bases and J drops 14 bases, and the junction holds 7 bases not matched to any gene. The library relied on the immunoSEQ multiplex PCR assay. For the multiplex PCR, a mixture combining 60 forward primers for TCR Vbeta segments and 13 reverse primers for TCR Jbeta segments was used. A multiplex PCR assay on genomic DNA amplified the CDR3 region of rearranged TCR beta genes. Amplified TCR beta libraries were sequenced as 87-base-pair reads on the Illumina HiSeq System. The original methods were these. A later analysis counted about 82 million unique TCR beta chains across the 670 or so repertoires, and about 10 million of these chains were shared by at least two donors. To remove PCR and sequencing errors, raw reads were error-corrected and collapsed into unique sequences using a nearest-neighbor algorithm that merged closely related sequences. CDR3 sequences were aligned to IMGT reference sequences to assign V, D and J gene segments. For a sequence to be retained, at least a six-nucleotide match to both a V gene segment and a J gene segment was required. A rearrangement counted as productive if the CDR3 had no stop codons and remained in frame with V and J, and every other rearrangement counted as non-productive. CDR3 was defined according to IMGT convention as the region running from the second conserved V-encoded cysteine to the conserved J-encoded phenylalanine. The earlier analysis of about 560 of the donors excluded any sequence lacking an unambiguous match to a single V gene segment. An earlier analysis of a few hundred of the donors called V segments functional above 56.7% productive rearrangements and segregating when the between-donor standard deviation exceeded 5%. To diagnose cytomegalovirus status from the catalog of TCR beta chain sequences, a statistical classification framework was built. In a later analysis, V and J genes were assigned by comparing TCR nucleotide sequences against IMGT/GENE-DB human TR gene sequences. A later analysis assigned CDR3 sequences and most-parsimonious VDJ recombination scenarios with the TCRdist pipeline. In a later analysis, each TCR beta chain was defined by its CDR3 amino acid sequence together with its V-gene family, and reads lacking a unique V-gene family were excluded. To address suspected cross-contamination and a sequencing artifact, a later analysis removed approximately 600 highly shared, low-generation-probability nucleotide sequences. In a later analysis, a clonal expansion index for each public chain was calculated from normalized within-repertoire ranks of inferred template counts. In a later analysis, generation probabilities were computed using a VDJ recombination model fitted to out-of-frame rearrangements, and the results were checked against IGoR. Hypergeometric tests were used in a later analysis to score TCR-TCR, TCR-HLA and TCR-CMV co-occurrence, with a repertoire-size bias correction applied to the TCR pairs. A later analysis estimated false discovery rates by permuting HLA or CMV assignments 20 times. In a later analysis, co-occurring TCRs were grouped with DBSCAN, and TCRdist sequence similarity was added when clustering was performed within HLA-allele-positive subsets. Co-occurrence clustering excluded repertoires with fewer than 30,000 or more than 120,000 public chains, plus five with anomalous nucleotide sharing. TCRdb's version of the immuneACCESS table is confined to in-frame rearrangements and falls short of the full clone set. An unresolved V gene accounts for under half of the shortfall where checked; the remainder is of unknown origin. V and J calls and clone size are those listed in that table; D and trimming were worked out from the DNA. This sample lists approximately 90,000 clones; over 70% were detected once. The ten largest clones represent 3% of the sample.

As to this clone: Its antigen is unknown. Base qualities were left out, and no much larger clone turns up one base away.

Recombination joined TRBV5-1 with TRBJ1-6, with 7 junctional bases fitting TRBD1. The sequence derives from a man aged 35-49 years in good health and CMV-seronegative. Sequencing used PBMCs. CDR3 region: CASSFQGDGALHF. The DNA is as follows: TGCGCCAGCAGCTTTCAGGGGGATGGGGCCCTCCACTTT.